This T cell receptor (beta chain) was sequenced for a study of shared clonotypes between healthy human individuals. At the level of the study: CD4 naive and memory got three plates each, CD8 naive two, CD8 memory one. Findings and limits, study-wide: A few donors held around 5% of naive CD4 clonotypes in common.

Several immunoSEQ plates held equal portions of the genomic DNA taken from each subset. The data were produced by immunoSEQ multiplex PCR, yet TCRdb's version contains in-frame clones alone and is incomplete. The repertoire holds about 340,000 clones, with over 70% as singletons. Trimming shortened V by 1 base and J by 6 bases, and 7 bases separated the two germline ends. CDR3 length equals 12 residues. CDR1 is SGHTA, CDR2 FQGNSA, per germline. Points on this clone: Its cognate antigen is unknown.

The study separated CD4+ cells into CD45RA+ naive and CD45RA-negative memory subsets. The chain is built from TRBV7-2 and TRBJ2-7; no definite D call. The sequence was collected from a man aged 25-45 years in good health. Sequencing was done on a sample of memory CD4+ T cells sorted from blood. Indicated subset: CD45RA-negative fraction. CDR3 sequence reads: CASSLVGFEQYF. In DNA, the CDR3 is TGTGCCAGCAGCTTAGTGGGGTTCGAGCAGTACTTC.